The present T cell receptor (beta chain) was sequenced within a study of radiotherapy plus CTLA-4 blockade in lung cancer. Germline loops: CDR1 SEHNR, CDR2 FQNEAQ (reference sequence). The V and J ends lost 1 base and 5 bases respectively, with 18 bases between them. The CDR3 runs 17 residues. Sequenced by immunoSEQ multiplex PCR; TCRdb stores in-frame clones only, minus some. The table lists roughly 66,000 clones, about four fifths of them singletons. The sequence came from a human donor with non-small cell lung cancer who had a partial response to radiotherapy plus ipilimumab. The genes are TRBV7-9 and TRBJ2-1, with D possibly TRBD1 on 6 matching bases. The sequences come from peripheral blood, collected from a patient treated with radiotherapy plus ipilimumab. CDR3 residues: CASSLGQAAAHDNEQFF. DNA for the CDR3: TGTGCCAGCAGCTTAGGACAGGCAGCCGCACACGACAATGAGCAGTTCTTC.